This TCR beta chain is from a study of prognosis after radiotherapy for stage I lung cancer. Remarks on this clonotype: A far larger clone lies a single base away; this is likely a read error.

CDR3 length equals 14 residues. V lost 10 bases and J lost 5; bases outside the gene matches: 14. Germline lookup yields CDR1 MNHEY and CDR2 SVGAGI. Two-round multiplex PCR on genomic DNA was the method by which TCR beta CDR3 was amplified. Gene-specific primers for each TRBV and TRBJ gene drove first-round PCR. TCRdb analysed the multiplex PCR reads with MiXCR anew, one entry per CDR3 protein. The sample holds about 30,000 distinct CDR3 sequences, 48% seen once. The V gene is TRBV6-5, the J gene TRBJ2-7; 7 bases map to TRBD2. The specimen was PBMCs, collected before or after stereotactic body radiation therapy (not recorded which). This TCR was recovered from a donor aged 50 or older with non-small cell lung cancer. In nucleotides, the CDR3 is TGTGCCACCGCGGTAGGAGCGGGGCTTGACGAGCAGTACTTC. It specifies CATAVGAGLDEQYF.